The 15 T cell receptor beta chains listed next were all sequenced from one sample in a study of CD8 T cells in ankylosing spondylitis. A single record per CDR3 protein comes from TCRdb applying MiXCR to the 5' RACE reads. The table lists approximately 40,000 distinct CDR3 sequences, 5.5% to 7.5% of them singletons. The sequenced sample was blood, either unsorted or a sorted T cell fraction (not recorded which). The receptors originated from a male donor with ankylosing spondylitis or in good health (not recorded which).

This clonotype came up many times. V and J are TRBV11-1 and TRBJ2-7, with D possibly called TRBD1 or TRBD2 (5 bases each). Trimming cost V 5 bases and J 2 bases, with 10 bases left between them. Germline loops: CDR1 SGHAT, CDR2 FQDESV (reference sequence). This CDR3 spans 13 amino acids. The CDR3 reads CASSPKGPYEQYF. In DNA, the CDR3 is TGTGCCAGCAGCCCCAAGGGACCCTACGAGCAGTACTTC.

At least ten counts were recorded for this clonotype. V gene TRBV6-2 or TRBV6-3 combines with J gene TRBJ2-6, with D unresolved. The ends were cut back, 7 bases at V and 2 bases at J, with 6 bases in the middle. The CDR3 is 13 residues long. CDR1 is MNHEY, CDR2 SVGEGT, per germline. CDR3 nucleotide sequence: TGTGCCAGCATGTTTGCTGGGGCCAACGTCCTGACTTTC. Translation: CASMFAGANVLTF.

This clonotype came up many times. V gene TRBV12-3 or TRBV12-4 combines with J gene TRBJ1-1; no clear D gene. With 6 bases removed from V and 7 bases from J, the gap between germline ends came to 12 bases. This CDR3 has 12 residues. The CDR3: CASSSRRSEAFF. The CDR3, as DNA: TGTGCCAGCAGCTCTAGACGGAGTGAAGCTTTCTTT.

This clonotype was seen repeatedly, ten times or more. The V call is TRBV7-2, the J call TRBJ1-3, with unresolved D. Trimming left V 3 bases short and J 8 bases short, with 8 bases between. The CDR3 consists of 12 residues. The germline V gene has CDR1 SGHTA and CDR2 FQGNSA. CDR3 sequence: CASSFPGYTIYF. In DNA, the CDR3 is TGTGCCAGCAGCTTTCCGGGATACACCATATATTTT. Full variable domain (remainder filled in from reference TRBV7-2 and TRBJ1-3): GAGVSQSPSNKVTEKGKDVELRCDPISGHTALYWYRQSLGQGLEFLIYFQGNSAPDKSGLPSDRFSAERTGGSVSTLTIQRTQQEDSAVYLCASSFPGYTIYFGEGSWLTVV.

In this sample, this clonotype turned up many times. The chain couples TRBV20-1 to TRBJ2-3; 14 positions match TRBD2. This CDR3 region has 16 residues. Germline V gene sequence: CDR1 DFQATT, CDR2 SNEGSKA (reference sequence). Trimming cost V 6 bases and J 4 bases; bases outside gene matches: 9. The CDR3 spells CSADSGTSGGADTQYF. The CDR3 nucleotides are TGCAGTGCGGATTCCGGGACTAGCGGGGGAGCAGATACGCAGTATTTT.

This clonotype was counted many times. The CDR3 DNA sequence: TGTGCCAGCAGCCCCGGGACATCGACATACAATGAGCAGTTCTTC. Translating it yields CASSPGTSTYNEQFF. V is TRBV7-2 and J is TRBJ2-1; TRBD1 might be the D (6 bases). V dropped 5 bases and J dropped 4 bases, with 15 bases sitting between them. CDR3 length equals 15 residues. In germline, CDR1 is SGHTA, CDR2 FQGNSA.

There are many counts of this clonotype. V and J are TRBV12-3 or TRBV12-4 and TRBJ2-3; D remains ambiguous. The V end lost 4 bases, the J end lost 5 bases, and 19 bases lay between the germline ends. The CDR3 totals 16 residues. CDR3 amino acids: CASSSEHFPDEDTQYF. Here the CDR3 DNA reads TGTGCCAGCAGTTCGGAACATTTTCCCGACGAAGATACGCAGTATTTT.

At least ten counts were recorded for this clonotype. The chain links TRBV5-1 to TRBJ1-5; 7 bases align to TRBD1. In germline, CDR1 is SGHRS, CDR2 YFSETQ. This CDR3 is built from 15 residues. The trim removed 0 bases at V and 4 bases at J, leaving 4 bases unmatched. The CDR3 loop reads CASSLGQGGNQPQHF. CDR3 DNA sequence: TGCGCCAGCAGCTTGGGACAGGGCGGAAATCAGCCCCAGCATTTT. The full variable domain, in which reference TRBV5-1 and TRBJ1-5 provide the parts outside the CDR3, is KAGVTQTPRYLIKTRGQQVTLSCSPISGHRSVSWYQQTPGQGLQFLFEYFSETQRNKGNFPGRFSGRQFSNSRSEMNVSTLELGDSALYLCASSLGQGGNQPQHFGDGTRLSIL.

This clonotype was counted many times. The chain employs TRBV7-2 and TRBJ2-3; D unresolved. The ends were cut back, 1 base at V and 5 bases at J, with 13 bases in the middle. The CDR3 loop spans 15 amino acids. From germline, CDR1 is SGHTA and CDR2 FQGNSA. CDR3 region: CASSLVSWVGDTQYF. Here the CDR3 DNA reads TGTGCCAGCAGCTTAGTGTCGTGGGTAGGAGATACGCAGTATTTT.

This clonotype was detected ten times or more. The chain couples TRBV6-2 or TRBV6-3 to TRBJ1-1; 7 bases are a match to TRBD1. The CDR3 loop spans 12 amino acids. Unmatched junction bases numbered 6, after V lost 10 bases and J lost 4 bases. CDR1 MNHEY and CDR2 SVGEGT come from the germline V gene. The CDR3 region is CATGQLGTEAFF. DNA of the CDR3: TGTGCCACGGGACAGTTGGGCACTGAAGCTTTCTTT.

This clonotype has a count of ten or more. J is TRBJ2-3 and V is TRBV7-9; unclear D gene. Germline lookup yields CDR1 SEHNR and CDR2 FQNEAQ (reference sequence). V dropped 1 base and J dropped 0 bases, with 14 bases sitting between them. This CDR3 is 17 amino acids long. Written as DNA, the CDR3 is TGTGCCAGCAGCTTAGGCGCACGAAGAGCTAGCACAGATACGCAGTATTTT. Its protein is CASSLGARRASTDTQYF.

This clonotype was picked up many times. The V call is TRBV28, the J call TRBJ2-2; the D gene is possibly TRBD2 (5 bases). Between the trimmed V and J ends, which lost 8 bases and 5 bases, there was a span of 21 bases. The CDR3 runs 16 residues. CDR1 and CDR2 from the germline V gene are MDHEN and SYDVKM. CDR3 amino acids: CASATLDASGTGELFF. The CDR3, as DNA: TGTGCCAGCGCGACGTTGGACGCCTCGGGAACCGGGGAGCTGTTTTTT.

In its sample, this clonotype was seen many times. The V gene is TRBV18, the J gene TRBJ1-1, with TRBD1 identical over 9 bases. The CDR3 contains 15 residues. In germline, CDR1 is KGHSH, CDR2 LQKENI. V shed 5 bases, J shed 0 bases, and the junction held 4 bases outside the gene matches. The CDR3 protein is CASSSGQGMNTEAFF. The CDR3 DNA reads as TGTGCCAGCTCATCCGGACAGGGGATGAACACTGAAGCTTTCTTT. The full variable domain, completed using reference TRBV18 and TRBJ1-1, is NAGVMQNPRHLVRRRGQEARLRCSPMKGHSHVYWYRQLPEEGLKFMVYLQKENIIDESGMPKERFSAEFPKEGPSILRIQQVVRGDSAAYFCASSSGQGMNTEAFFGQGTRLTVV.

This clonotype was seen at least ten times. CDR3 in amino acids: CASSRFDDEQYF. In DNA, the CDR3 is TGTGCCAGCAGCCGATTCGACGACGAGCAGTACTTC. The V call is TRBV5-5, the J call TRBJ2-7, with D uncertain. V was cut by 4 bases and J by 5 bases, with 10 bases left in between. This CDR3 is 12 amino acids long. Per the germline V gene, CDR1 is SGHKS and CDR2 is YYEKEE (reference sequence).

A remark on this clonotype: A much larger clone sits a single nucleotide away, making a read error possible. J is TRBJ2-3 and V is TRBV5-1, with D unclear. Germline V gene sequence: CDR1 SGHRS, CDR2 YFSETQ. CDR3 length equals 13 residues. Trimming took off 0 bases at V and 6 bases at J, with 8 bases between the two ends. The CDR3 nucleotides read TGCGCCAGCAGCTTGGAAGAGTCGGATACGCAGTATTTT. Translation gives CASSLEESDTQYF.